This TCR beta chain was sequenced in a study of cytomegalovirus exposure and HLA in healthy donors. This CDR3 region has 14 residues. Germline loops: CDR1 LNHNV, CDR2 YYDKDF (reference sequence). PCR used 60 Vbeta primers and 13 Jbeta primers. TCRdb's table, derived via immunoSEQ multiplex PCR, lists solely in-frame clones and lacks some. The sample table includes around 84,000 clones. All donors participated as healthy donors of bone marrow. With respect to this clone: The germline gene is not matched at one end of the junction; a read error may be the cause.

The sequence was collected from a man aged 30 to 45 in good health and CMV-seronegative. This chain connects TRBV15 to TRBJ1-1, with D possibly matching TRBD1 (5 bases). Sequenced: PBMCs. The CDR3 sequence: CATSRTSGNPEAFF. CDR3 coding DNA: TGTGCCACCAGCAGAACGTCAGGGAACCCTGAAGCTTTCTTT. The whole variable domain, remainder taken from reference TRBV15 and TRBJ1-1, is DAMVIQNPRYQVTQFGKPVTLSCSQTLNHNVMYWYQQKSSQAPKLLFHYYDKDFNNEADTPDNFQSRRPNTSFCFLDIRSPGLGDTAMYLCATSRTSGNPEAFFGQGTRLTVV.